Listed below are T cell receptor beta chains from one sample, sequenced in a study of cytomegalovirus exposure and HLA in healthy donors. Produced via immunoSEQ multiplex PCR; TCRdb's table is partial and in-frame only. The data show 100,000 to 150,000 clones, over 80% seen once. The sequencing input was PBMCs. The receptors here all came from a boy aged 5 to 17 in good health and CMV-seronegative. Each CDR3 is given with its conserved first and last residue. The order of the fields is V gene, clone size, J gene, D gene, CDR3 DNA, CDR3 protein. A D gene is named only where the DNA matches it firmly. The listing skips clone size in some rows; elsewhere it reads once, few, many or a size class.

V: TRBV30
size: NA
J: TRBJ2-7
D: TRBD1
DNA: TGTGCCTGGAGTGATTTGGGACAGAACTACGAGCAGTACTTC
CDR3: CAWSDLGQNYEQYF

V: TRBV19
size: NA
J: TRBJ1-2
D: TRBD1
DNA: TGTGCCAGTAGTAGGGACAGGGGAAACTATGGCTACACCTTC
CDR3: CASSRDRGNYGYTF

V: TRBV7-9
size: NA
J: TRBJ2-1
D: TRBD1
DNA: TGTGCCAGCAGCCTCGGACAGGCCTACAATGAGCAGTTCTTC
CDR3: CASSLGQAYNEQFF

V: TRBV7-2
size: few
J: TRBJ1-5
D: NA
DNA: TGTGCCAGCAGCTTAGGCGCAGGGGCCGGTCAGCCCCAGCATTTT
CDR3: CASSLGAGAGQPQHF

V: TRBV11-2
size: NA
J: TRBJ2-7
D: TRBD1
DNA: TGTGCCAGCAGCTCTATTCACAGGGGGCTAAACTACGAGCAGTACTTC
CDR3: CASSSIHRGLNYEQYF

V: TRBV30
size: once
J: TRBJ2-7
D: TRBD2
DNA: TGTGCCTCGACTAGCGGCTCCTACGAGCAGTACTTC
CDR3: CASTSGSYEQYF

V: TRBV7-9
size: once
J: TRBJ2-7
D: TRBD2
DNA: TGTGCCAGCAGCAGAGCGGCTCTAGCGGGAGACGAGCAGTACTTC
CDR3: CASSRAALAGDEQYF

V: TRBV6-4
size: once
J: TRBJ1-2
D: TRBD1
DNA: TGTGCCAGCAGTGTAGAACAGGGGGGCCCCTTTTTGGGCTACACCTTC
CDR3: CASSVEQGGPFLGYTF

V: TRBV7-6
size: NA
J: TRBJ1-1
D: NA
DNA: TGTGCCAGCAGCAGGGGGAGGGGCACGACTGAAGCTTTCTTT
CDR3: CASSRGRGTTEAFF

V: TRBV15
size: NA
J: TRBJ2-7
D: NA
DNA: TGTGCCACCAGCAGAGCCCCGGAGAGCTACGAGCAGTACTTC
CDR3: CATSRAPESYEQYF

V: TRBV5-6
size: NA
J: TRBJ2-7
D: NA
DNA: TGTGCCAGCAGCCCCGCTGGAGGGGCTCGCTACGAGCAGTACTTC
CDR3: CASSPAGGARYEQYF

V: TRBV27
size: NA
J: TRBJ2-7
D: NA
DNA: TGTGCCAGCAAGGCGACAGCCTATTCTTACGAGCAGTACTTC
CDR3: CASKATAYSYEQYF

V: TRBV11-3
size: few
J: TRBJ1-1
D: TRBD1
DNA: TGTGCCAGCAAACGGACAGGGGGCCTGAACACTGAAGCTTTCTTT
CDR3: CASKRTGGLNTEAFF

V: TRBV2
size: NA
J: TRBJ1-1
D: NA
DNA: TGTGCCAGCAGTGAAGACAGGTTGGGCACTGAAGCTTTCTTT
CDR3: CASSEDRLGTEAFF